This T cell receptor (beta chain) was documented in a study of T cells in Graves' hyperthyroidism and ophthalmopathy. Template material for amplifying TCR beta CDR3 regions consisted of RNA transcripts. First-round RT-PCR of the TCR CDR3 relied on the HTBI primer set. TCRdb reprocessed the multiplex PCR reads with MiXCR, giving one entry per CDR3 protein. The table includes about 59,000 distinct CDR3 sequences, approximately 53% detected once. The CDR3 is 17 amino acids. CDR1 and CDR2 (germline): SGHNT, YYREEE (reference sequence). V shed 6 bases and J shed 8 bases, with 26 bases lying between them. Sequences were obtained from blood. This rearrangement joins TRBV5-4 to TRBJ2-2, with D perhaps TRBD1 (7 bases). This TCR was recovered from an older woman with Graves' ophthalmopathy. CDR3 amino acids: CASINRQGGRISGELFF. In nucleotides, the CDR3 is TGTGCCAGCATCAACCGACAGGGAGGACGCATATCGGGGGAGCTGTTTTTT.